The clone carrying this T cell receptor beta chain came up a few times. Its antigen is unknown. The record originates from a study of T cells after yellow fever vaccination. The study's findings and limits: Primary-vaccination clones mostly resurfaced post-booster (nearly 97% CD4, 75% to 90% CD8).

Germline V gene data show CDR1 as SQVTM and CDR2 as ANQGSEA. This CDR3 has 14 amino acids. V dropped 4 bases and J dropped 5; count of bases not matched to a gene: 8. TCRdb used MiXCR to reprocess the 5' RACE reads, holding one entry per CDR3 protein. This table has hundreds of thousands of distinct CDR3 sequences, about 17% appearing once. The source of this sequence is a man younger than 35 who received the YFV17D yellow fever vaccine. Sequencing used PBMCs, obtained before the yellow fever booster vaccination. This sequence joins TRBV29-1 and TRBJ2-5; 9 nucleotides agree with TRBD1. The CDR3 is CSVVRQGDGETQYF. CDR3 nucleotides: TGCAGCGTTGTGAGACAGGGGGATGGGGAGACCCAGTACTTC. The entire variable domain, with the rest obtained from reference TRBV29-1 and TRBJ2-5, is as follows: SAVISQKPSRDICQRGTSLTIQCQVDSQVTMMFWYRQQPGQSLTLIATANQGSEATYESGFVIDKFPISRPNLTFSTLTVSNMSPEDSSIYLCSVVRQGDGETQYFGPGTRLLVL.